This T cell receptor beta chain was captured by sequencing in a study of cytomegalovirus exposure and HLA in healthy donors. The overall study: Some 77 million unique TCRs from HLA-typed donors were held in an early release of data. Of a few hundred genotyped donors, roughly 80% grouped in the Caucasian-associated ancestry cluster.

General study results and limits: According to a later analysis, most TCR beta chains associated with CMV appeared HLA-restricted. Reportedly, fewer N-insertions than the 666-donor mean appeared in an Asian-associated ancestry cluster in a later analysis.

The V gene lost 4 bases and the J gene lost 1 base, with 8 bases spanning the gap. Germline CDR1 and CDR2: MNHNS and SASEGT. CDR3 length equals 13 residues. Vbeta (60) and Jbeta (13) primers were used in the PCR. Clones were sequenced by immunoSEQ multiplex PCR, and TCRdb holds only the in-frame ones, with some missing. The sample gives 130,000 to 150,000 clones, around 80% of which show up once; roughly 9.9% is in the top ten. Concerning this clone itself: The antigen is not known.

This chain uses TRBV6-1 with TRBJ2-7; D is possibly TRBD1 (5 bases). The material sequenced was PBMCs. The source is an older woman in good health and CMV-seropositive. This CDR3 is CASSVGQSYEQYF. Written as DNA, the CDR3 is TGTGCCAGCAGTGTCGGACAATCCTACGAGCAGTACTTC.